This TCR beta chain was observed in a study of blood T cell repertoires in COVID-19. Study details: The United States, Italy and Spain were the sources of the acute and convalescent COVID-19 samples. Sample material is recorded as cDNA or gDNA derived from T cells, B-cell-depleted T cells, or PBMCs.

This CDR3 region has 16 residues. Germline CDR1 reads LGHNA; CDR2 reads YSLEER. Trimming cost V 0 bases and J 6 bases; bases outside gene matches: 5. Original data processing: Estimates of nucleated cell counts were drawn from the amplification of reference gene primers. Here immunoSEQ multiplex PCR was the method, and the copy in TCRdb shows in-frame clones only, minus some. V, J and clone size are taken as reported in that table, and D and trimming were inferred from the DNA itself. The data contain roughly 140,000 clones, 70% to 90% of them singletons. This clone was found a few times. The sequenced material came from peripheral blood. This sequence joins TRBV4-3 and TRBJ2-7; 13 bases align to TRBD2. This TCR came from a man in his 70s with acute or convalescent COVID-19. Written as DNA, the CDR3 is TGCGCCAGCAGCCAAGATCAGGGACTAGCGGGATTCGAGCAGTACTTC. Amino acids: CASSQDQGLAGFEQYF.